What follows is one T cell receptor (beta chain) and its context. These data are taken from a study of cytomegalovirus exposure and HLA in healthy donors. PCR was performed using 60 Vbeta and 13 Jbeta primers. The repertoire was sequenced with immunoSEQ multiplex PCR; TCRdb's copy has only in-frame clones and lacks some. Of around 200,000 clones detected, about 85% appear once; the ten largest clones hold more than 8.5%. Germline lookup yields CDR1 SGHDT and CDR2 YYEEEE. This CDR3 spans 15 amino acids. V lost 1 base and J lost 2; bases outside the gene matches: 4. This clonotype was obtained from a woman aged 45-60 years in good health and CMV-seropositive. The rearrangement links TRBV5-6 to TRBJ2-7; 9 bases fit TRBD1. Sequencing used PBMCs. This chain's CDR3 is CASSLMGQGTYEQYF. CDR3 in DNA: TGTGCCAGCAGCTTGATGGGACAGGGAACCTACGAGCAGTACTTC. The full variable domain, completed using reference TRBV5-6 and TRBJ2-7, is DAGVTQSPTHLIKTRGQQVTLRCSPKSGHDTVSWYQQALGQGPQFIFQYYEEEERQRGNFPDRFSGHQFPNYSSELNVNALLLGDSALYLCASSLMGQGTYEQYFGPGTRLTVT.